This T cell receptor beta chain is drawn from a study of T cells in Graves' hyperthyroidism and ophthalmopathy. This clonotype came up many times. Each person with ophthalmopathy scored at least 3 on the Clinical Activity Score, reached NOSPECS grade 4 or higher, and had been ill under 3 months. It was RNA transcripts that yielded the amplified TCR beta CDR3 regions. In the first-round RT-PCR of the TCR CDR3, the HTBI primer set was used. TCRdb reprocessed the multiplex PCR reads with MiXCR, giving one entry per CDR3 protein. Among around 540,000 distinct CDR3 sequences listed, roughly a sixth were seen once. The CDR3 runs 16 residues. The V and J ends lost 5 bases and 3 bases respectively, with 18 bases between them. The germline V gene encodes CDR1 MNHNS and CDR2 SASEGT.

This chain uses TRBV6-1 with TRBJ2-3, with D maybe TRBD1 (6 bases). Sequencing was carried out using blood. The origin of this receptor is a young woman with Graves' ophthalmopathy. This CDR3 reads CASSLVGATGTDTQYF. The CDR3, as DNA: TGTGCCAGCAGTTTGGTGGGGGCCACGGGTACAGATACGCAGTATTTT.